This T cell receptor (beta chain) originates from a study of T-cell memory formation after mild COVID-19. About the study: TCR clusters were mostly donor specific.

General study findings and limits: Certain responding clones were present in pre-infection memory, suggesting participation of cross-reactive memory. Contracting CD4+ clones were located mainly in CM and EM, and CD8+ clones in EMRA.

Trimming at V came to 3 bases and at J to 4 bases, leaving 2 bases not matched to a gene. CDR3 length: 13 residues. Germline V gene sequence: CDR1 LNHNV, CDR2 YYDKDF (reference sequence). Via MiXCR, TCRdb re-called the 5' RACE reads, giving one row per CDR3 protein. The profile shows around 62,000 distinct CDR3 sequences, 28% of them singletons. Note on this clonotype: Antigen: not known.

J is TRBJ1-2 and V is TRBV15; 7 nucleotides match TRBD1. The sequenced sample was PBMCs or a T cell subset sorted from them (not recorded which). This clonotype was obtained from a man between 18 and 35 years old who had mild COVID-19 (a few samples of this study predate the infection). Cell type and time point are not known. Here the CDR3 DNA reads TGTGCCACCAGCAGGGGACAGACCTATGGCTACACCTTC. Translated, it gives CATSRGQTYGYTF.